Presented here are 9 T cell receptor beta chains from one specimen sequenced in a study of sequential checkpoint blockade in melanoma. Measured with immunoSEQ multiplex PCR; TCRdb has only the in-frame clones, and not every one. Among about 12,000 clones listed, approximately 27% were seen once. Treatment specified: randomized to nivolumab then ipilimumab (arm A) or the reverse (arm B). The sample was tumor tissue (inferred from file names), taken from a patient given nivolumab and ipilimumab in sequence. The receptors were gathered from a human donor with melanoma.

The gene calls are TRBV10-2 and TRBJ1-1; no clear D gene. Per germline, CDR1 WSHSY and CDR2 SAAADI. The ends were cut back, 8 bases at V and 0 bases at J, with 10 bases in the middle. This CDR3 comprises 13 residues. CDR3 sequence: CASSRTMNTEAFF. Written as DNA, the CDR3 is TGCGCCAGCTCAAGGACCATGAACACTGAAGCTTTCTTT.

The chain uses TRBV6-8 and TRBJ1-1; D ambiguous. Per the germline V gene, CDR1 is MNHGY and CDR2 is SAAAGT. Trimming removed 10 bases at V and 1 base at J, with 13 bases between. The CDR3 consists of 13 residues. The CDR3 DNA follows: TGTGCCACAAACGGACCGAAGAACACTGAAGCTTTCTTT. Its translation: CATNGPKNTEAFF.

Ten or more counts support this clone. The genes are TRBV11-3 and TRBJ2-5, with 9 bases lining up with TRBD2. This CDR3 has 15 residues. Germline loops: CDR1 SGHNT, CDR2 YENEEA. Trimming at V came to 3 bases and at J to 2 bases, leaving 4 bases not matched to a gene. The CDR3 nucleotides are TGTGCCAGCAGCTTGGCGGGGGGGCTTCAAGAGACCCAGTACTTC. This gives the protein CASSLAGGLQETQYF.

This chain uses TRBV7-6 with TRBJ1-3; TRBD1 might be the D (5 bases). This CDR3 has 17 amino acids. The V end lost 2 bases, the J end lost 0 bases, and 14 bases lay between the germline ends. Per the germline V gene, CDR1 is SGHVS and CDR2 is FNYEAQ. The CDR3 bases are TGTGCCAGCAGCTTATGGAACAGGAGGGACTCTGGAAACACCATATATTTT. Translating gives CASSLWNRRDSGNTIYF.

The V gene is TRBV6-8, the J gene TRBJ1-6; perhaps TRBD1 as D (5 bases). Germline assignment: CDR1 MNHGY and CDR2 SAAAGT. This CDR3 is built from 18 residues. V was trimmed by 2 bases and J by 0 bases, leaving 14 bases between them. CDR3 protein: CASSYGTPESSYNSPLHF. In DNA form, the CDR3 reads TGTGCCAGCAGTTACGGGACCCCGGAGTCCTCCTATAATTCACCCCTCCACTTT.

This chain uses TRBV19 with TRBJ1-5, with a possible D match to TRBD1 (6 bases). Trimming stripped 4 bases from V and 2 bases from J, with 12 bases between. The germline CDR1 and CDR2 sequences are LNHDA and SQIVND (reference sequence). This CDR3 comprises 15 residues. The CDR3 is CASSTGVGGNQPQHF. The CDR3 DNA reads as TGTGCCAGTAGTACAGGGGTTGGGGGCAATCAGCCCCAGCATTTT.

The chain recombines TRBV2 with TRBJ2-7, with 10 bases lining up with TRBD2. CDR1 SNHLY and CDR2 FYNNEI come from the germline V gene. The CDR3 runs 20 residues. Trimming at V came to 4 bases and at J to 3 bases, leaving 21 bases not matched to a gene. The CDR3 DNA is TGTGCCAGCAGTGTTTCAGTTCGAGCGGGGGGGACGGGTCTAGGCTACGAGCAGTACGTC. Protein sequence: CASSVSVRAGGTGLGYEQYV.

The V and J genes are TRBV6-8 and TRBJ2-2; the match to TRBD1 covers 8 bases. V gave up 5 bases and J gave up 2 bases; unmatched junction bases: 1. CDR1 MNHGY and CDR2 SAAAGT come from the germline V gene. The CDR3 runs 14 residues. The CDR3 here is CASSQGANTGELFF. In nucleotides, the CDR3 is TGTGCCAGCAGTCAGGGGGCTAACACCGGGGAGCTGTTTTTT.

This clone was seen a single time. The chain uses TRBV29-1 and TRBJ1-1; D unresolved. The CDR3 totals 15 residues. Trimming stripped 3 bases from V and 6 bases from J, with 20 bases between. The V gene's germline CDR1 is SQVTM and CDR2 ANQGSEA. Here the CDR3 reads CSVDLGIGWLAEAFF. DNA for the CDR3: TGCAGCGTTGACCTAGGGATTGGGTGGTTAGCTGAAGCTTTCTTT.